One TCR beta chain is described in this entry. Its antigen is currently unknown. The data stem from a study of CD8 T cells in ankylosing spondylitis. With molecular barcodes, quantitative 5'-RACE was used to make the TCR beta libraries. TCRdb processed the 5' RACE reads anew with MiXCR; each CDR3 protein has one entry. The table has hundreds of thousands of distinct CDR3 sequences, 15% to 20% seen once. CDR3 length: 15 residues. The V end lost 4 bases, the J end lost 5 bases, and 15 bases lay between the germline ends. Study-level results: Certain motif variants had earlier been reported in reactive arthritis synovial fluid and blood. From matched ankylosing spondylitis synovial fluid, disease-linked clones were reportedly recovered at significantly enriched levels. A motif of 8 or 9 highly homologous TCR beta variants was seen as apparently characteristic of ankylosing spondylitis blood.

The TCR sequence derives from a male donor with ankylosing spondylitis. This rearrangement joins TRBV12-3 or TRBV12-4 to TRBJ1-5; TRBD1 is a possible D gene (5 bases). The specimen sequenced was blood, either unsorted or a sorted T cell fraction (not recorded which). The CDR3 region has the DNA TGTGCCAGCAGTTCATGGGGGGGAAAGGATCAGCCCCAGCATTTT. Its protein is CASSSWGGKDQPQHF.